The 27 T cell receptor beta chains below all came from one sample that was sequenced in a study of blood T cell repertoires in COVID-19. Libraries were prepared by immunoSEQ multiplex PCR; TCRdb keeps only in-frame clonotypes and omits some of them. The sample records about 170,000 clones, approximately 86% being singletons. Input material: peripheral blood. The receptors were sampled from a man older than 75 with COVID-19, enrolled during active disease.

This clone was observed a handful of times. The rearrangement links TRBV5-4 to TRBJ1-4; 8 bases are shared with TRBD1. With V trimmed by 2 bases and J by 7 bases, 4 bases remained unmatched. CDR3 length: 14 residues. CDR1 SGHNT and CDR2 YYREEE come from the germline V gene (reference sequence). In DNA form, the CDR3 reads TGTGCCAGCAGCTTCACAGGGGGAGCTGAAAAACTGTTTTTT. This sequence encodes CASSFTGGAEKLFF.

A few counts support this clone. The rearrangement links TRBV5-4 to TRBJ1-1, with D perhaps matching TRBD1 (5 bases). The CDR3 has 13 residues. Germline-derived CDR1 and CDR2 are SGHNT and YYREEE (reference sequence). Trimming left V 2 bases short and J 1 base short, with 6 bases between. The CDR3, as DNA: TGTGCCAGCAGCTTTGACAGGAACACTGAAGCTTTCTTT. This encodes CASSFDRNTEAFF.

CDR3 in amino acids: CASSLVGGEQYF. As DNA, the CDR3 is TGTGCCAGCAGCTTAGTGGGGGGCGAGCAGTACTTC. The V and J genes are TRBV11-3 and TRBJ2-7, with a possible D match to TRBD2 (6 bases). V dropped 1 base and J dropped 6 bases, with 7 bases sitting between them. This CDR3 contains 12 residues. Germline lookup yields CDR1 SGHNT and CDR2 YENEEA.

On this clone itself: Other nucleotide sequences in the sample specify the same CDR3. The gene calls are TRBV27 and TRBJ1-2; maybe TRBD1 (6 bases). Germline lookup yields CDR1 MNHEY and CDR2 SMNVEV (reference sequence). V was pared by 5 bases and J by 2 bases, with 9 bases between. CDR3 length equals 13 residues. The CDR3 DNA reads TGTGCCAGCAGTCCTACAGGGAACTATGGCTACACCTTC. Translation gives CASSPTGNYGYTF.

The chain links TRBV28 to TRBJ2-2; maybe TRBD1 (6 bases). Trimming removed 4 bases from V and 5 bases from J, with 11 bases in between. Germline assignment: CDR1 MDHEN and CDR2 SYDVKM. The length of the CDR3 is 14 residues. CDR3 sequence (DNA): TGTGCCAGCAGTTCCGTCAGGGGAACCGGGGAGCTGTTTTTT. This translates into CASSSVRGTGELFF.

This clone has a handful of counts. The genes are TRBV23-1 and TRBJ1-1; D gene unclear. TRBV23-1 belongs to the ORF category, with a function that is uncertain. V dropped 0 bases and J dropped 7 bases, with 21 bases sitting between them. The CDR3 is 17 amino acids. The CDR3 loop reads CASSQSPGEGAGYEAFF. CDR3 nucleotides: TGCGCCAGCAGTCAATCCCCCGGGGAAGGAGCCGGGTATGAAGCTTTCTTT.

The chain uses TRBV18 and TRBJ1-1; no definite D call. The CDR3 sequence is 14 residues long. The germline V and J ends were trimmed by 6 bases and 3 bases, with 14 bases remaining between them. CDR1 is KGHSH, CDR2 LQKENI, per germline. DNA of the CDR3: TGTGCCAGCTCTCCGACGAGGGAGCACACTGAAGCTTTCTTT. This encodes CASSPTREHTEAFF.

The chain is built from TRBV2 and TRBJ1-2; 12 nucleotides agree with TRBD1. The CDR3 totals 14 residues. Losses at the gene ends were 6 bases for V and 6 bases for J; bases not matched to a gene: 5. The germline gives CDR1 SNHLY, CDR2 FYNNEI. This CDR3 is CASRGTGGADGYTF. As DNA, the CDR3 is TGTGCCAGCAGGGGGACAGGGGGCGCAGATGGCTACACCTTC.

The rearrangement links TRBV11-2 to TRBJ2-7, with D possibly TRBD2 on 7 matching bases. CDR1 is SGHAT, CDR2 FQNNGV, per germline. This CDR3 comprises 16 residues. V was cut by 1 base and J by 0 bases, with 13 bases left in between. CDR3 residues: CASSLGGGASSYEQYF. The CDR3 DNA reads TGTGCCAGCAGCTTAGGGGGGGGCGCCAGCTCCTACGAGCAGTACTTC.

The V call is TRBV12-3 or TRBV12-4, the J call TRBJ1-1, with 7 nucleotides matching TRBD1. This CDR3 has 13 amino acids. J lost 1 base, V lost 9 bases, and 5 bases had no gene match. As DNA, the CDR3 is TGTGCCAGTTCAGGGGGTTGGAACACTGAAGCTTTCTTT. It specifies CASSGGWNTEAFF.

This CDR3 reads CASSEALIGSNQPQHF. As DNA, the CDR3 is TGTGCCAGCAGTGAAGCGCTTATCGGTAGCAATCAGCCCCAGCATTTT. The chain combines TRBV2 with TRBJ1-5; D gene uncertain. The germline V and J ends were trimmed by 0 bases and 0 bases, with 9 bases remaining between them. CDR3 size: 16 residues. Germline lookup yields CDR1 SNHLY and CDR2 FYNNEI.

The V call is TRBV6-5, the J call TRBJ1-6; D gene ambiguous. The germline V and J ends were trimmed by 2 bases and 0 bases, with 8 bases remaining between them. CDR1 is MNHEY and CDR2 is SVGAGI in the germline V gene. The CDR3 is made up of 16 amino acids. For the CDR3, the DNA is TGTGCCAGCAGTTACGACACCCGCTCCTATAATTCACCCCTCCACTTT. Protein: CASSYDTRSYNSPLHF.

This chain joins TRBV27 and TRBJ2-5; the match to TRBD2 covers 12 bases. CDR3 length equals 17 residues. With 1 base clipped from V and 5 bases from J, the junction kept 8 bases outside the gene matches. CDR1 and CDR2 (germline): MNHEY, SMNVEV (reference sequence). The CDR3 spells CASSLYSSGGAVETQYF. The CDR3 DNA follows: TGTGCCAGCAGTTTATATTCTAGCGGGGGGGCCGTGGAGACCCAGTACTTC.

This clone is a singleton in its sample. V is TRBV11-2 and J is TRBJ1-2; TRBD1 is a possible D gene (5 bases). Trimming cost V 3 bases and J 8 bases, with 13 bases left between them. Germline CDR1 and CDR2: SGHAT and FQNNGV. CDR3 size: 13 residues. The CDR3, as DNA: TGTGCCAGCAGCTTCGAAAGGGCAGGGGGCTACACCTTC. This codes for CASSFERAGGYTF. The full variable domain, completed using reference TRBV11-2 and TRBJ1-2, is EAGVAQSPRYKIIEKRQSVAFWCNPISGHATLYWYQQILGQGPKLLIQFQNNGVVDDSQLPKDRFSAERLKGVDSTLKIQPAKLEDSAVYLCASSFERAGGYTFGSGTRLTVV.

V gene TRBV3-1 (or the pseudogene TRBV3-2) combines with J gene TRBJ2-7, with a weak D call TRBD1 (6 bases). The CDR3 is 13 amino acids. The germline gives CDR1 LGHDT, CDR2 YNNKEL (reference sequence). Trimming shortened V by 3 bases and J by 5 bases, and 11 bases separated the two germline ends. CDR3 residues: CASSHARDNEQYF. CDR3 sequence (DNA): TGTGCCAGCAGCCATGCCAGGGACAACGAGCAGTACTTC.

The V and J genes are TRBV15 and TRBJ1-1, with D possibly being TRBD1 (6 bases). Trimming took 5 bases from V and 4 from J, leaving 14 bases between them. Germline V CDR1 and CDR2: LNHNV, YYDKDF (reference sequence). The CDR3 spans 14 residues. The chain's CDR3 is CATSGDISTTEAFF. In nucleotides, the CDR3 is TGTGCCACCAGCGGGGACATCTCGACCACTGAAGCTTTCTTT.

This chain links TRBV11-3 with TRBJ2-2, with D perhaps TRBD2 (6 bases). The CDR3 is made up of 21 amino acids. Per germline, CDR1 SGHNT and CDR2 YENEEA. V dropped 0 bases and J dropped 4 bases, with 27 bases sitting between them. CDR3 protein: CASSLEEPGRWLWRGTGELFF. The CDR3 bases are TGTGCCAGCAGCTTAGAAGAGCCGGGACGGTGGCTTTGGAGGGGCACCGGGGAGCTGTTTTTT.

The chain employs TRBV6-5 and TRBJ1-4; D not resolved. The CDR3 has 12 residues. The germline gives CDR1 MNHEY, CDR2 SVGAGI. The ends were cut back, 6 bases at V and 7 bases at J, with 9 bases in the middle. The CDR3 coding sequence is TGTGCCAGCAGCACTCTAGGTGAAAAACTGTTTTTT. Translated: CASSTLGEKLFF.

This clone showed up just once. V and J are TRBV7-8 and TRBJ1-2; D gene unclear. V was trimmed by 3 bases and J by 6 bases, leaving 17 bases between them. Germline V gene data show CDR1 as SGHVS and CDR2 as FQNEAQ. This CDR3 has 15 residues. CDR3 residues: CASSFRLTGWDGYTF. As DNA, the CDR3 is TGTGCCAGCAGCTTTCGACTAACGGGGTGGGATGGCTACACCTTC.

This chain connects TRBV5-1 to TRBJ2-7; 9 nucleotides agree with TRBD1. The germline V gene encodes CDR1 SGHRS and CDR2 YFSETQ. J lost 3 bases, V lost 2 bases, and 9 bases had no gene match. The CDR3 totals 16 residues. CDR3 residues: CASSFQAGTGNYEQYF. The CDR3 bases are TGCGCCAGCAGCTTCCAGGCCGGGACAGGGAACTACGAGCAGTACTTC. Full variable domain (rest looked up from reference TRBV5-1 and TRBJ2-7): KAGVTQTPRYLIKTRGQQVTLSCSPISGHRSVSWYQQTPGQGLQFLFEYFSETQRNKGNFPGRFSGRQFSNSRSEMNVSTLELGDSALYLCASSFQAGTGNYEQYFGPGTRLTVT.

Note on this clone: This specimen includes other DNA sequences encoding the same CDR3. The chain couples TRBV5-1 to TRBJ1-1, with TRBD1 matching 8 bases. Unmatched junction bases numbered 4, after V lost 5 bases and J lost 1 base. The V gene's germline CDR1 is SGHRS and CDR2 YFSETQ. The CDR3 runs to 14 residues. For the CDR3, the DNA is TGCGCCAGCAGTCCCGGGACAGGGAACACTGAAGCTTTCTTT. Its protein product is CASSPGTGNTEAFF.

V and J are TRBV24-1 and TRBJ2-1; the match to TRBD1 covers 9 bases. Trimming took 4 bases from V and 3 from J; bases not matched to a gene: 3. Germline V gene lookup returns CDR1 KGHDR and CDR2 SFDVKD. The CDR3 covers 15 residues. CDR3 sequence: CATSDPGQGYNEQFF. The CDR3 DNA is TGTGCCACCAGTGACCCGGGACAGGGCTACAATGAGCAGTTCTTC.

V usage is TRBV18 and J usage is TRBJ2-7; a weak D match, TRBD1 (5 bases). This CDR3 region has 14 residues. V lost 3 bases and J 6 bases, leaving 15 bases between the germline ends. The germline V gene has CDR1 KGHSH and CDR2 LQKENI. CDR3 bases: TGTGCCAGCTCACCGGGCAGGGTGCCGAGCGAGCAGTACTTC. Translating gives CASSPGRVPSEQYF.

The rearrangement joins TRBV11-3 to TRBJ1-1, with a possible D match to TRBD1 (6 bases). Germline V gene sequence: CDR1 SGHNT, CDR2 YENEEA. V was shortened by 6 bases and J by 1 base, with 9 bases between the two germline ends. This CDR3 has 13 amino acids. The chain's CDR3 is CASRRQENTEAFF. The CDR3 nucleotides are TGTGCCAGCAGGCGACAGGAGAACACTGAAGCTTTCTTT. The full variable domain, its missing parts supplied by reference TRBV11-3 and TRBJ1-1, is EAGVVQSPRYKIIEKKQPVAFWCNPISGHNTLYWYLQNLGQGPELLIRYENEEAVDDSQLPKDRFSAERLKGVDSTLKIQPAELGDSAVYLCASRRQENTEAFFGQGTRLTVV.

The chain carries TRBV7-2 and TRBJ1-1; D may be TRBD1 (6 bases). The ends were cut back, 5 bases at V and 6 bases at J, with 22 bases in the middle. There are 16 residues in the CDR3. CDR1 and CDR2 (germline): SGHTA, FQGNSA. The CDR3 reads CASSQGHRVAVAEAFF. CDR3 DNA sequence: TGTGCCAGCAGCCAAGGCCACAGGGTTGCGGTAGCTGAAGCTTTCTTT.

This chain joins TRBV29-1 and TRBJ1-2; D ambiguous. The CDR3 contains 11 residues. V gave up 8 bases and J gave up 10 bases, with 17 bases separating them. The germline CDR1 and CDR2 sequences are SQVTM and ANQGSEA. The CDR3 sequence is CSTHVPEIYTF. The DNA of the CDR3 is TGCAGCACTCACGTGCCGGAGATCTACACCTTC.

CDR3 protein: CASSLSSGGTYEQYF. The CDR3 DNA is TGTGCCAGCAGCCTCTCTAGCGGGGGGACCTACGAGCAGTACTTC. The chain combines TRBV7-2 with TRBJ2-7, with 11 bases aligning to TRBD2. CDR1 and CDR2 from the germline V gene are SGHTA and FQGNSA. V was pared by 5 bases and J by 2 bases, with 5 bases of the junction left unmatched. There are 15 residues in the CDR3.